This T cell receptor beta chain was sequenced for a study of cytomegalovirus exposure and HLA in healthy donors. Germline V lookup: CDR1 SEHNR, CDR2 FQNEAQ (reference sequence). V was clipped by 2 bases and J by 2 bases, with 8 bases between them. The CDR3 spans 14 residues. The study ran its PCR with 60 Vbeta and 13 Jbeta primers. Sequenced by immunoSEQ multiplex PCR; TCRdb stores in-frame clones only, minus some. The sample shows roughly 110,000 clones, approximately 71% of them seen only once. The genes are TRBV7-9 and TRBJ2-3; D is unresolved. Specimen: PBMCs. The source is a man in his forties or fifties in good health and CMV-seronegative. Written as DNA, the CDR3 is TGTGCCAGCAGCTTAAGACAAAACACAGATACGCAGTATTTT. Translation gives CASSLRQNTDTQYF.